The 4 T cell receptor beta chains listed next were all sequenced from one sample in a study of vaccination effects on CD4 cells after COVID-19. Before sequencing, viral peptide pools were used by the ViraFEST assay to expand antigen-specific CD4+ T cells. CD4+ T cells were isolated after around 9 days of culture. Each participant received a vaccine that was either BNT162b2 or mRNA-1273, given as two doses. Their cognate antigens are unknown. Data came from immunoSEQ multiplex PCR; TCRdb stores just in-frame clones and leaves some out. The sample carries 20,000 to 30,000 clones, roughly three quarters recorded once. Sequencing was performed on CD4+ T cells from PBMCs cultured with SARS-CoV-2 spike peptides, taken after COVID-19 vaccination. The source is a human donor who received a COVID-19 vaccine.

This clone was seen a handful of times. This rearrangement joins TRBV5-1 to TRBJ2-7, with TRBD1 identical over 12 bases. Per the germline V gene, CDR1 is SGHRS and CDR2 is YFSETQ. The junction had 4 bases not matched to a gene; V was cut back by 4 bases and J by 5 bases. The CDR3 has 14 amino acids. CDR3 residues: CASSPGDRGHEQYF. As DNA, the CDR3 is TGCGCCAGCAGCCCGGGGGACAGGGGGCACGAGCAGTACTTC.

This sequence joins TRBV19 and TRBJ2-1; TRBD2 matches at 7 bases. The CDR3 length is 16 residues. The germline gives CDR1 LNHDA, CDR2 SQIVND (reference sequence). V shed 3 bases, J shed 0 bases, and the junction held 5 bases outside the gene matches. Written as DNA, the CDR3 is TGTGCCAGTAGTATTGATGGCGGGAGCTCCTACAATGAGCAGTTCTTC. Residues: CASSIDGGSSYNEQFF. Variable domain in full (rest from reference TRBV19 and TRBJ2-1): DGGITQSPKYLFRKEGQNVTLSCEQNLNHDAMYWYRQDPGQGLRLIYYSQIVNDFQKGDIAEGYSVSREKKESFPLTVTSAQKNPTAFYLCASSIDGGSSYNEQFFGPGTRLTVL.

This clone was detected a few times. The V call is TRBV12-5, the J call TRBJ2-1; weak D call: TRBD2 (6 bases). This CDR3 spans 12 amino acids. Per germline, CDR1 LGHNT and CDR2 FRNRAP. The V and J ends lost 6 bases and 15 bases respectively, with 18 bases between them. The CDR3, as DNA: TGTGCTAGTGGCGAAACTCCGGGACTGTTGTTCTTC. It translates to CASGETPGLLFF.

V and J are TRBV3-1 (or the pseudogene TRBV3-2) and TRBJ2-3; 7 nucleotides agree with TRBD2. The CDR3 covers 18 residues. Germline V gene lookup returns CDR1 LGHDT and CDR2 YNNKEL (reference sequence). With V trimmed by 1 base and J by 2 bases, 12 bases remained unmatched. The CDR3 region has the DNA TGTGCCAGCAGCCAAGGATCGGCTTCGGCGGGGGTCACAGATACGCAGTATTTT. Its translation is CASSQGSASAGVTDTQYF.